This T cell receptor beta chain was identified during a study of cytomegalovirus exposure and HLA in healthy donors. Study-wide points: It was approximately 150 TCR beta chains that were listed as cytomegalovirus-associated. In vitro assays verified that three CMV-associated chains recognized CMV antigens specifically. Rarity characterized most TCR sequences, yet some public TCRs appeared in many donors.

It was the approximately 120-subject validation cohort, separate from the approximately 700-subject first cohort, to which the donors belonged. V was trimmed by 0 bases and J by 6 bases, leaving 6 bases between them. The CDR3 is 11 residues long. Per germline, CDR1 GTSNPN and CDR2 SVGIG (reference sequence). Repertoires were generated with immunoSEQ multiplex PCR, while TCRdb's copy carries only in-frame clones and drops some. The table lists around 93,000 clones, approximately 81% of them singletons. Of note for this clone: The antigen is undetermined.

This chain links TRBV30 with TRBJ2-7, with D hard to call. The receptor was derived from a man aged 18 to 30 in good health and CMV-seropositive. Sequencing input: PBMCs. As DNA, the CDR3 is TGTGCCTGGAGTGTTTCGGGCGAGCAGTACTTC. Translating it yields CAWSVSGEQYF. Full variable domain (missing parts from reference TRBV30 and TRBJ2-7): SQTIHQWPATLVQPVGSPLSLECTVEGTSNPNLYWYRQAAGRGLQLLFYSVGIGQISSEVPQNLSASRPQDRQFILSSKKLLLSDSGFYLCAWSVSGEQYFGPGTRLTVT.